Reported below is one T cell receptor beta chain. The antigen remains unidentified. The data were produced by immunoSEQ multiplex PCR, yet TCRdb's version contains in-frame clones alone and is incomplete. This table has 300,000 to 350,000 clones, 88% appearing once. These data belong to a study of Ad26.COV2.S vaccination and SARS-CoV-2 variants. Study summary: Within the COV1001 Ad26.COV2.S trial arm, the donor was enrolled. Recipients of Ad26.COV2.S got it intramuscularly, once or twice 56 days apart. Points from the study as a whole: Substantial breadth was reported for post-vaccination spike-specific CD8+ and CD4+ T cells.

This sample's treatment: approximately 18 received Ad26.COV2.S at low or high dose, single or two shots; roughly 5 received placebo; per-sample allocation not given. Day 63 following the first vaccine or placebo injection was when the samples were taken. Losses at the gene ends were 7 bases for V and 0 bases for J; bases not matched to a gene: 8. Germline lookup yields CDR1 SNHLY and CDR2 FYNNEI. The CDR3 contains 15 residues. The rearrangement joins TRBV2 to TRBJ2-5; 7 positions agree with TRBD1. The source of this sequence is a person between 18 and 60 years old who received the Ad26.COV2.S COVID-19 vaccine or a placebo. This sample comprised peripheral blood, obtained in a trial of Ad26.COV2.S vaccine versus placebo. In DNA, the CDR3 is TGTGCCAGCAATGCGCTGACAGGGAACCAAGAGACCCAGTACTTC. Its protein is CASNALTGNQETQYF.